This TCR beta chain originates from a study of cytomegalovirus exposure and HLA in healthy donors. Study-level findings and limits: Some V segments (TRBV6-2 and TRBV6-3 among them) were excluded as indistinguishable. A later analysis found that most CMV-associated TCR beta chains appeared HLA-restricted. Accurate HLA-A and HLA-B prediction from TCR beta sequences was reported for most subjects.

Deletions cut 3 bases from V and 7 bases from J, with 12 bases between. This CDR3 contains 14 residues. CDR1 is LNHDA and CDR2 is SQIVND in the germline V gene (reference sequence). Among the donors, all were healthy bone marrow donors. On this clone itself: Its matching antigen is unknown.

In the PCR, 60 Vbeta and 13 Jbeta primers were used. Sequencing used immunoSEQ multiplex PCR; TCRdb keeps in-frame clones, though not all of them. The sample includes 250,000 or so clones, 80% to 95% of them seen just once. The chain has TRBV19 and TRBJ1-4, with D unresolved. The receptor was isolated from a girl aged 2 to 10 in good health and CMV-seronegative. Sequencing input: PBMCs. The CDR3 DNA follows: TGTGCCAGTAGTATTCCAGGTCGTGGTGAAAAACTGTTTTTT. This translates into CASSIPGRGEKLFF.